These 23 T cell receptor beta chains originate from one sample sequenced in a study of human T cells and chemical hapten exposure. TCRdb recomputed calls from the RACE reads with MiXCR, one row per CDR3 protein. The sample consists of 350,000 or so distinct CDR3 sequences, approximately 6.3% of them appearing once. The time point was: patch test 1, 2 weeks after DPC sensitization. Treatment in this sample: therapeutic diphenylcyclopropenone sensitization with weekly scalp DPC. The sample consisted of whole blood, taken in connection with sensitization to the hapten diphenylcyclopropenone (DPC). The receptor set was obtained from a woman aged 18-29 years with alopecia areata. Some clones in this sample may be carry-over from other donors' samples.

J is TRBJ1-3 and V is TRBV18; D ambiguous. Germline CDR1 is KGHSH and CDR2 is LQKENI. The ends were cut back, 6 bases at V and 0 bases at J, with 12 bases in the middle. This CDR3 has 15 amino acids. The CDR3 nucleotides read TGTGCCAGCTCGCCCGACGGTGGCTCTGGAAACACCATATATTTT. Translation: CASSPDGGSGNTIYF.

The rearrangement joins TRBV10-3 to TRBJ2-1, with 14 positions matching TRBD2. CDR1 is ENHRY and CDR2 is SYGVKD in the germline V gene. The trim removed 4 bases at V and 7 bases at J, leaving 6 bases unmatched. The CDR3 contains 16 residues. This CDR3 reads CAISGSGTSGGNEQFF. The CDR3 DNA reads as TGTGCCATCAGTGGCTCCGGGACTAGCGGGGGAAATGAGCAGTTCTTC.

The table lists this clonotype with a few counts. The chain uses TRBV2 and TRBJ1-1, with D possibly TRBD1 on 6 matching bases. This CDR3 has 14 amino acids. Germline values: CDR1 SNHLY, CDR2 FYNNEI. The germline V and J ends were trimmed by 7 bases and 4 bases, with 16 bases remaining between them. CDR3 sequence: CASIRILGGTEAFF. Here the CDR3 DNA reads TGTGCCAGCATCCGGATTTTAGGGGGCACTGAAGCTTTCTTT.

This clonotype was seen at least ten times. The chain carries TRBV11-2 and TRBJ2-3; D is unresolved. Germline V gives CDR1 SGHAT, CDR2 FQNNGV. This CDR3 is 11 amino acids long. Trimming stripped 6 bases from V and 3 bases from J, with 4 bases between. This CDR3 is CASSATDTQYF. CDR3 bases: TGTGCCAGCAGTGCAACAGATACGCAGTATTTT.

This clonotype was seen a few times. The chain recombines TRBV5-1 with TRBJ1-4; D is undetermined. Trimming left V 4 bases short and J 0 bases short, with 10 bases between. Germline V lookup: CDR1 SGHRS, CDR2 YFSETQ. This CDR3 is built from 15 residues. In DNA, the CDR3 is TGCGCCAGCAGCCCGGGATCTTCAACTAATGAAAAACTGTTTTTT. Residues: CASSPGSSTNEKLFF. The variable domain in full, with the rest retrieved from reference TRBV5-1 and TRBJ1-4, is KAGVTQTPRYLIKTRGQQVTLSCSPISGHRSVSWYQQTPGQGLQFLFEYFSETQRNKGNFPGRFSGRQFSNSRSEMNVSTLELGDSALYLCASSPGSSTNEKLFFGSGTQLSVL.

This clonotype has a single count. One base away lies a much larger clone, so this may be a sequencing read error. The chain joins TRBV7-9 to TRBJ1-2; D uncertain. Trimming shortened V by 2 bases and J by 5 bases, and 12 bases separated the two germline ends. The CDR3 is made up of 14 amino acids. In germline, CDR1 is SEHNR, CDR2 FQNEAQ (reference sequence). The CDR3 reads CASSLLQWDYGYTF. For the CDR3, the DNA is TGTGCCAGCAGCTTATTGCAGTGGGATTATGGCTACACCTTC.

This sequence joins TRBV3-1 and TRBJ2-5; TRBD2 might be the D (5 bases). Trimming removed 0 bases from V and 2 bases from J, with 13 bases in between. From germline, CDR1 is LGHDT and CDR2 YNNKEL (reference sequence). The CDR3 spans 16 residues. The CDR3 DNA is TGTGCCAGCAGCCAAGATCTAAGCGGCTATCAAGAGACCCAGTACTTC. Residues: CASSQDLSGYQETQYF.

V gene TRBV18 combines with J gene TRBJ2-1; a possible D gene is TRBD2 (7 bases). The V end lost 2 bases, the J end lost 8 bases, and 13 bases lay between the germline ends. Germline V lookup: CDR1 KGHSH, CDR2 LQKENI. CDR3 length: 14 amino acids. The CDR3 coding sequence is TGTGCCAGCTCACCAGTCCGCGGGGGCGATGAGCAGTTCTTC. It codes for CASSPVRGGDEQFF.

CDR3: CSVHRGEGTEAFF. The CDR3 DNA is TGCAGCGTTCACAGGGGTGAGGGCACTGAAGCTTTCTTT. V is TRBV29-1 and J is TRBJ1-1; TRBD1 aligns across 7 bases. From germline, CDR1 is SQVTM and CDR2 ANQGSEA. This CDR3 is built from 13 residues. Trimming at V came to 5 bases and at J to 4 bases, leaving 7 bases not matched to a gene.

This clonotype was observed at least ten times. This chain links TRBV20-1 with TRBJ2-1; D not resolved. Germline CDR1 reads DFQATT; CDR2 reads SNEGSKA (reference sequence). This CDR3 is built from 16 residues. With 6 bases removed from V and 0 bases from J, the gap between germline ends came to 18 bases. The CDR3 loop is CSAKRPVRVSYNEQFF. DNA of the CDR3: TGCAGTGCCAAAAGACCGGTAAGGGTCTCCTACAATGAGCAGTTCTTC.

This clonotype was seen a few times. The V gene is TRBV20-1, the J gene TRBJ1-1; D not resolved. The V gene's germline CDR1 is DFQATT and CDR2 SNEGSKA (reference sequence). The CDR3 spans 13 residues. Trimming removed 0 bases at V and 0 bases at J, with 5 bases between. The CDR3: CSARDYVNTEAFF. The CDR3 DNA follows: TGCAGTGCTAGAGATTATGTGAACACTGAAGCTTTCTTT.

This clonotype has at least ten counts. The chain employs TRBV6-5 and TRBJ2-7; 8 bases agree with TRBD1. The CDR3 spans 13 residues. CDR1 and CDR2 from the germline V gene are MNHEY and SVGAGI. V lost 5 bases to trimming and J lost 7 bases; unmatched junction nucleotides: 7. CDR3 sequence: CASSNDRGGEQYF. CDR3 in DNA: TGTGCCAGCAGTAACGACAGGGGTGGTGAGCAGTACTTC.

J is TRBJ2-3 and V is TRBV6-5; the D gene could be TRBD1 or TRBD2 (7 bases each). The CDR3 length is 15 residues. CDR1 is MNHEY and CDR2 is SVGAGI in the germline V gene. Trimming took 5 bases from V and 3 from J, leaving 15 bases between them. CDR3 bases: TGTGCCAGCAGTAAATACAGGGGAGGGACAGATACGCAGTATTTT. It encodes CASSKYRGGTDTQYF.

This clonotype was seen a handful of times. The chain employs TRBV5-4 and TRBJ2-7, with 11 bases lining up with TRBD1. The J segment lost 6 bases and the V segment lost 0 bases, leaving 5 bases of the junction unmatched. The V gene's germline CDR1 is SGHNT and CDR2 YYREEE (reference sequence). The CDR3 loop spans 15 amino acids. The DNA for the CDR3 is TGTGCCAGCAGCTTGGGAAGGACAGGGGGCGCCGAGCAGTACTTC. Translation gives CASSLGRTGGAEQYF. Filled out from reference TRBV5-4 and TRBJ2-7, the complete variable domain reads ETGVTQSPTHLIKTRGQQVTLRCSSQSGHNTVSWYQQALGQGPQFIFQYYREEENGRGNFPPRFSGLQFPNYSSELNVNALELDDSALYLCASSLGRTGGAEQYFGPGTRLTVT.

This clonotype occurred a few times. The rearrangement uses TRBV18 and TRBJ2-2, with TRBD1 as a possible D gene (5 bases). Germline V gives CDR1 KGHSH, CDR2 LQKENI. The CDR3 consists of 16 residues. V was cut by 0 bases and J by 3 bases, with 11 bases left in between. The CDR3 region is CASSPPQGRDTGELFF. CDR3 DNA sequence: TGTGCCAGCTCACCACCCCAGGGTCGTGACACCGGGGAGCTGTTTTTT.

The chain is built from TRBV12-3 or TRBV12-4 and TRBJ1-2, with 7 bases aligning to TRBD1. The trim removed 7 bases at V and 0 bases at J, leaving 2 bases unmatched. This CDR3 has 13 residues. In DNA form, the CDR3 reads TGTGCCAGCAAGACAGGGACTAACTATGGCTACACCTTC. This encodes CASKTGTNYGYTF.

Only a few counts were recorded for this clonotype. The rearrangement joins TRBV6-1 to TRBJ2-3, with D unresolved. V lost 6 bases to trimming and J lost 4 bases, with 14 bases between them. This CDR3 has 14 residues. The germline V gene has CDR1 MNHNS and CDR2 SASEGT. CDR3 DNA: TGTGCCAGCAGGTCCCTTCCGTCCGCAGATACGCAGTATTTT. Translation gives CASRSLPSADTQYF.

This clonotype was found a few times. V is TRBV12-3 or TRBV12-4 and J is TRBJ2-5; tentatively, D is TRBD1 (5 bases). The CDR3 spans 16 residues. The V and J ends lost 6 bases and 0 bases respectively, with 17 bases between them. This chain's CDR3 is CASRPETERYQETQYF. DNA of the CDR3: TGTGCCAGCAGGCCGGAGACAGAAAGATACCAAGAGACCCAGTACTTC.

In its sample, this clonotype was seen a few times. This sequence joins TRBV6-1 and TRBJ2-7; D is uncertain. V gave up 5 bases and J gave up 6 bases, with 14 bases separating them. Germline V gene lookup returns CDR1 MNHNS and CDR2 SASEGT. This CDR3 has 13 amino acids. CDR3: CASSNRLPREQYF. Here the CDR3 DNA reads TGTGCCAGCAGTAACCGGCTCCCCCGCGAGCAGTACTTC.

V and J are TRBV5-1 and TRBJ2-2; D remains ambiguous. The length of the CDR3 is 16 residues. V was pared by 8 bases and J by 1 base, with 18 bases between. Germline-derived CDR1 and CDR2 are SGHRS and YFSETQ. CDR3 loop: CASTVEPTLNTGELFF. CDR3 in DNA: TGCGCCAGTACGGTAGAACCGACCTTGAACACCGGGGAGCTGTTTTTT.

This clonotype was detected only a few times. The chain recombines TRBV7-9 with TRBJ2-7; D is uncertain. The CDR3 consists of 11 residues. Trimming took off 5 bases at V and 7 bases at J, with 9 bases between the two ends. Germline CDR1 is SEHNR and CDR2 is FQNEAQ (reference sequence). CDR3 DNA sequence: TGTGCCAGCAGCAATGGGCGGGAGCAGTACTTC. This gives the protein CASSNGREQYF.

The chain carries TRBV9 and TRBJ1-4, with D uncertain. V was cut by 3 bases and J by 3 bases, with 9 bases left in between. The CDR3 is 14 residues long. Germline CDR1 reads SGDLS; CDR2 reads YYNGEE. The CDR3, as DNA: TGTGCCAGCAGCGGGGAAGGATCTAATGAAAAACTGTTTTTT. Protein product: CASSGEGSNEKLFF.

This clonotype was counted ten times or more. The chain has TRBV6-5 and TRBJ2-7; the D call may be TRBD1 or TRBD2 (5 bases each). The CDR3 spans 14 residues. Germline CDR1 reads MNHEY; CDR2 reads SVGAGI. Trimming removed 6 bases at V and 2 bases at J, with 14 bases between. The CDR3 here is CASRPLGVAYEQYF. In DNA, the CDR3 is TGTGCCAGCAGGCCACTAGGGGTGGCCTACGAGCAGTACTTC.